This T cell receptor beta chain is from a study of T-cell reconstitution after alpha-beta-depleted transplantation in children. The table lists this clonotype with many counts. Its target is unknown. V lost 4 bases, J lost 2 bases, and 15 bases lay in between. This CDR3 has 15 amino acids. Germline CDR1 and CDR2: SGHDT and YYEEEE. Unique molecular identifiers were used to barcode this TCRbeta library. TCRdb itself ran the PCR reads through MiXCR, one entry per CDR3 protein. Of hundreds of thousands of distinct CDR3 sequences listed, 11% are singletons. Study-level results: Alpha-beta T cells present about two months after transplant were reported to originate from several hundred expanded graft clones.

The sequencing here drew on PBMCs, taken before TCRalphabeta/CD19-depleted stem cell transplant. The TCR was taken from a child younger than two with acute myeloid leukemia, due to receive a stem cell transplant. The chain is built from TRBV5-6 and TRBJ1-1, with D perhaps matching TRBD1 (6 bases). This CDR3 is CASSLPGHLNTEAFF. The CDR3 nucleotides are TGTGCCAGCAGCCTCCCGGGACACCTTAACACTGAAGCTTTCTTT.